The present T cell receptor beta chain was sequenced within a study of T cells expressing NK-cell markers. No DNA is given; TCRdb re-called the 5' RACE reads and lists each CDR3 protein once. The sample yields 500,000 to 700,000 distinct CDR3 sequences, of which the top ten take up roughly 3.4%. Study-wide points: Of the CD8+ T cell pool in about six donors, about 1.0-8% was accounted for by dominant NKG2C+ clonotypes.

The CDR3 is 13 residues long. CDR1 is SGHAT, CDR2 FQNNGV, per germline. Points on this clonotype: Its antigen is still unknown.

J is TRBJ2-5 and V is TRBV11-2. The material sequenced was blood T cells: a sorted CD56 or NKG2C T cell subset, CD4+ or CD8+ T cells, or bulk PBMC T cells (not recorded which). The receptor's source is a man younger than 35 in good health. The CDR3 spells CASSLGSEETQYF. Filled out from reference TRBV11-2 and TRBJ2-5, the complete variable domain reads EAGVAQSPRYKIIEKRQSVAFWCNPISGHATLYWYQQILGQGPKLLIQFQNNGVVDDSQLPKDRFSAERLKGVDSTLKIQPAKLEDSAVYLCASSLGSEETQYFGPGTRLLVL.